The 8 T cell receptor beta chains reported below all come from one sample, sequenced in a study of vaccination effects on CD4 cells after COVID-19. No antigen has been assigned to these receptors. Subsequent to less than 13 days of culture, CD4+ T cells were isolated. The assay was immunoSEQ multiplex PCR, and TCRdb's table has in-frame clones only and misses some. The sample carries roughly 34,000 clones, 70% to 80% recorded once. The sample was CD4+ T cells from PBMCs cultured without peptide, taken before COVID-19 vaccination. Every receptor here comes from a human donor who received a COVID-19 vaccine.

The chain joins TRBV10-3 to TRBJ1-5, with 7 bases lining up with TRBD1. Unmatched junction bases numbered 7, after V lost 4 bases and J lost 4 bases. Germline V gene sequence: CDR1 ENHRY, CDR2 SYGVKD. The CDR3 contains 15 residues. The CDR3 DNA reads TGTGCCATCAGTGCAATGGACAGGAGGAATCAGCCCCAGCATTTT. It yields the protein CAISAMDRRNQPQHF.

The V gene is TRBV4-1, the J gene TRBJ2-7, with TRBD1 matching over 8 bases. CDR1 and CDR2 (germline): MGHRA, YSYEKL. The CDR3 is made up of 17 amino acids. V trimming: 0 bases; J trimming: 2 bases; junction bases outside the gene matches: 9. The CDR3 DNA reads as TGCGCCAGCAGCCAAGATCGGGCAGGGACAGGACCCTACGAGCAGTACTTC. Its protein is CASSQDRAGTGPYEQYF.

The genes are TRBV2 and TRBJ2-3; D is unresolved. Per the germline V gene, CDR1 is SNHLY and CDR2 is FYNNEI. V shed 3 bases and J shed 0 bases, with 10 bases lying between them. This CDR3 is built from 15 residues. Here the CDR3 DNA reads TGTGCCAGCAGTGATGGCAGAGATAGCACAGATACGCAGTATTTT. Its translation: CASSDGRDSTDTQYF.

This rearrangement joins TRBV11-2 to TRBJ2-7; 14 bases map to TRBD2. The V segment lost 6 bases and the J segment 5 bases; nucleotides outside the gene matches: 6. The CDR3 is made up of 15 amino acids. CDR1 is SGHAT and CDR2 is FQNNGV in the germline V gene. The CDR3 sequence: CASRMTSGRVNEQYF. As DNA, the CDR3 is TGTGCCAGCAGGATGACTAGCGGGAGGGTCAACGAGCAGTACTTC.

This clone was seen a few times. V and J are TRBV7-9 and TRBJ1-2; no firm D call. The CDR3 runs to 12 residues. The V end was cut by 5 bases, the J end by 8 bases, with 12 bases between. The V gene's germline CDR1 is SEHNR and CDR2 FQNEAQ (reference sequence). The CDR3 coding sequence is TGTGCCAGCAGCCAGGACGAGAGGGGCTACACCTTC. Translated, it gives CASSQDERGYTF.

J is TRBJ2-7 and V is TRBV27, with 9 nucleotides matching TRBD2. This CDR3 comprises 17 residues. Trimming cost V 5 bases and J 4 bases; bases outside gene matches: 15. Germline assignment: CDR1 MNHEY and CDR2 SMNVEV (reference sequence). CDR3 DNA: TGTGCCAGCAGTATCCTTTTCCCTAGCGGGACAACTTACGAGCAGTACTTC. Translated, it gives CASSILFPSGTTYEQYF.

The chain uses TRBV5-4 and TRBJ2-7, with 10 nucleotides matching TRBD2. Germline V gives CDR1 SGHNT, CDR2 YYREEE (reference sequence). The CDR3 covers 14 residues. V shed 0 bases, J shed 6 bases, and the junction held 3 bases outside the gene matches. The CDR3 DNA sequence: TGTGCCAGCAGCTTGGTGTCTAGCGGGAGCGAGCAGTACTTC. Protein product: CASSLVSSGSEQYF.

This clone appeared a single time. This sequence joins TRBV5-5 and TRBJ2-3; 15 bases fit TRBD2. This CDR3 contains 15 residues. V lost 1 base, J lost 11 bases, and 5 bases stayed unmatched. The V gene's germline CDR1 is SGHKS and CDR2 YYEKEE (reference sequence). In DNA form, the CDR3 reads TGTGCCAGCAGCTTGAGGGGACTAGCGGGAGGTTGGCAGTATTTT. Translating it yields CASSLRGLAGGWQYF.